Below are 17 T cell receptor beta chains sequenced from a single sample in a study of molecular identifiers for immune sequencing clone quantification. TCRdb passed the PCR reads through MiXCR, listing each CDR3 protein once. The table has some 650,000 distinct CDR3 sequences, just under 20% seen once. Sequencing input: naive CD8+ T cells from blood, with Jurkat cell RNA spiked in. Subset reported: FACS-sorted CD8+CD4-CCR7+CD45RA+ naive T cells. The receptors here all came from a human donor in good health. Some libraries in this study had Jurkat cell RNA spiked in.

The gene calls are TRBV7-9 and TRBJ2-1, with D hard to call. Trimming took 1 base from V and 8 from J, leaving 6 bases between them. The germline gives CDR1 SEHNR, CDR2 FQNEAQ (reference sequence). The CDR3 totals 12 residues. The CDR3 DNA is TGTGCCAGCAGCTTAGGGGATCATGAGCAGTTCTTC. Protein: CASSLGDHEQFF.

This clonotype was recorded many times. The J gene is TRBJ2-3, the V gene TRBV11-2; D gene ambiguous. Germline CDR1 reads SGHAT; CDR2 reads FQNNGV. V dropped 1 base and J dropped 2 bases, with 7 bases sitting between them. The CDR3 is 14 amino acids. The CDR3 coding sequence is TGTGCCAGCAGCTTAGCCAGCAACACAGATACGCAGTATTTT. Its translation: CASSLASNTDTQYF.

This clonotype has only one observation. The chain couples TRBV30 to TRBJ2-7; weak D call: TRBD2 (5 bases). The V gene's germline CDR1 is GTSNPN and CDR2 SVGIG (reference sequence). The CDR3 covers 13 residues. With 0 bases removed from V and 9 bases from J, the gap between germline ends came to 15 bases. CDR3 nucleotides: TGTGCCTGGAGTGTATTATCGGGGTCCGGGCAGTACTTC. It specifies CAWSVLSGSGQYF.

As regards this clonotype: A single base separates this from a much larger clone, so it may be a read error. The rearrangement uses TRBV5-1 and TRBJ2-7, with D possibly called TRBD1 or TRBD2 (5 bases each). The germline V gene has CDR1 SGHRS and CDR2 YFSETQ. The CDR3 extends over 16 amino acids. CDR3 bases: TGCGCCGGCAGCTTGAGTGGGGGAGCCGTCTCCTACGAGCAGTACTTC. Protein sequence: CAGSLSGGAVSYEQYF.

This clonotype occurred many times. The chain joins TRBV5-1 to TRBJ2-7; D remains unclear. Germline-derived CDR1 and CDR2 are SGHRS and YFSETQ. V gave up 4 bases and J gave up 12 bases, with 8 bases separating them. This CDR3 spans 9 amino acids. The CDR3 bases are TGCGCCAGCAGCACTCCGGGGTACTTC. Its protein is CASSTPGYF. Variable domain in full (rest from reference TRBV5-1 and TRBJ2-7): KAGVTQTPRYLIKTRGQQVTLSCSPISGHRSVSWYQQTPGQGLQFLFEYFSETQRNKGNFPGRFSGRQFSNSRSEMNVSTLELGDSALYLCASSTPGYFGPGTRLTVT.

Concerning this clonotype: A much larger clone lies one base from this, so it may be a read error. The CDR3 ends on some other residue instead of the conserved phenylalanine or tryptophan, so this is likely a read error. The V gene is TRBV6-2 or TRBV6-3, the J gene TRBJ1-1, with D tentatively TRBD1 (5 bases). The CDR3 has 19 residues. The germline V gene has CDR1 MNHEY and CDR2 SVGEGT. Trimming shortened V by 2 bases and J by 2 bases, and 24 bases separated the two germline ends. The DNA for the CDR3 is TGTGCCAGCAGTTACGGATTGGGTCCCATGGAGGGACTTAACACTGAAGCTTTCGTT. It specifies CASSYGLGPMEGLNTEAFV.

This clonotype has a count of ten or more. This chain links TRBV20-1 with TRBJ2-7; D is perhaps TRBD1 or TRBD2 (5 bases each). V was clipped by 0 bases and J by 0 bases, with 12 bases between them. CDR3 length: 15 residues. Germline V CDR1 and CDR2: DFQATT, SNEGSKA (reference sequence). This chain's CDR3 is CSARDLGRSSYEQYF. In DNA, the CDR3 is TGCAGTGCTAGAGATTTGGGACGGAGCTCCTACGAGCAGTACTTC.

The CDR3 sequence: CASHDSGGYHEQYF. The CDR3 nucleotides read TGTGCCAGTCACGACTCTGGGGGATACCACGAGCAGTACTTC. The chain carries TRBV6-2 or TRBV6-3 and TRBJ2-7; D possibly matches TRBD1 or TRBD2 (5 bases each). Per germline, CDR1 MNHEY and CDR2 SVGEGT. Deletions cut 9 bases from V and 5 bases from J, with 20 bases between. The CDR3 runs 14 residues.

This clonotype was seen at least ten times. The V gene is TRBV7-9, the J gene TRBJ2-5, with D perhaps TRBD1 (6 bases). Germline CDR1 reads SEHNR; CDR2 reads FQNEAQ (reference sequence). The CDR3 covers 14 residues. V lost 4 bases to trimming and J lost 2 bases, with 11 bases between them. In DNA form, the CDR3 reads TGTGCCAGCAGCTGGACGGGACATCAAGAGACCCAGTACTTC. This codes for CASSWTGHQETQYF.

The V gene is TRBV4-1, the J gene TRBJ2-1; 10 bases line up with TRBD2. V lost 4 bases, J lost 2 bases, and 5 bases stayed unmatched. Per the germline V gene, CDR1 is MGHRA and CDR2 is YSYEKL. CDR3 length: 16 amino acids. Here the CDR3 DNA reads TGCGCCAGCAGCCTGGGTACTAGCGGGGCCTACAATGAGCAGTTCTTC. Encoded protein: CASSLGTSGAYNEQFF.

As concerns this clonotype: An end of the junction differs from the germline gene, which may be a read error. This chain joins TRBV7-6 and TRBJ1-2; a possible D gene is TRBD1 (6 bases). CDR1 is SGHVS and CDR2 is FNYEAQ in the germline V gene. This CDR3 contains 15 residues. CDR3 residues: CAGSLWTEANYGYTF. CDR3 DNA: TGTGCCGGCAGCCTTTGGACAGAAGCTAACTATGGCTACACCTTC.

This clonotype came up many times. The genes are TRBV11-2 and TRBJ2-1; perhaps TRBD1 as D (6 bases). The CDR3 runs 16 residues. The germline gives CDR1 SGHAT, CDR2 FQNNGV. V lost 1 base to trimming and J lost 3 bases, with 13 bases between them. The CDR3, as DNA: TGTGCCAGCAGCTTAGGTCAGGGGATAAACTACAATGAGCAGTTCTTC. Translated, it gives CASSLGQGINYNEQFF.

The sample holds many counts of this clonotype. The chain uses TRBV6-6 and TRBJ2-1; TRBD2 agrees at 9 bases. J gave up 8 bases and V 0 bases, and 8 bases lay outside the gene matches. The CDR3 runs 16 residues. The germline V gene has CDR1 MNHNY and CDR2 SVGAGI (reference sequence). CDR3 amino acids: CASSYSTSGPWDEQFF. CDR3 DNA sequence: TGTGCCAGCAGTTACTCGACTAGCGGCCCCTGGGATGAGCAGTTCTTC.

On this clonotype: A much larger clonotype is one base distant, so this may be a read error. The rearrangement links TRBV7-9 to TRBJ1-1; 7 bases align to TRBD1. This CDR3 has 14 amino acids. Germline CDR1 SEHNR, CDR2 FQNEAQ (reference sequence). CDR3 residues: CANSLVLGQPEAFF. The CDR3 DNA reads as TGTGCCAACAGCTTAGTATTGGGACAGCCTGAAGCTTTCTTT.

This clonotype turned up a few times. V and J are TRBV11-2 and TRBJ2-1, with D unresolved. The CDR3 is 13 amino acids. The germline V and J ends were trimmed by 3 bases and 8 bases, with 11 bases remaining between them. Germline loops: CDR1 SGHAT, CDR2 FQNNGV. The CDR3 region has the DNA TGTGCCAGCAGCTTTGCCCCCATCGATGAGCAGTTCTTC. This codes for CASSFAPIDEQFF.

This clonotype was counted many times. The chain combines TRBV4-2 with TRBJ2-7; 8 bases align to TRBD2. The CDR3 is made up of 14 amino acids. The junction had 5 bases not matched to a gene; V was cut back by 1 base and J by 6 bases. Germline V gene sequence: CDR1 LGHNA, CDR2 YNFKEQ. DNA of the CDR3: TGTGCCAGCAGCCAAGCAGCGGGGGTTAGCGAGCAGTACTTC. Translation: CASSQAAGVSEQYF.

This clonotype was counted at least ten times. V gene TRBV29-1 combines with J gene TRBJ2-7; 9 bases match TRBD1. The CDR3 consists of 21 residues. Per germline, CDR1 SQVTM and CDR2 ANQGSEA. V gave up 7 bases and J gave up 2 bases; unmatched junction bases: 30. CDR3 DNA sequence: TGCAGCGCCCGAGGGGGGACAGGGCCATTGTGGGGACAGGGCCCCCCCTACGAGCAGTACTTC. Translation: CSARGGTGPLWGQGPPYEQYF.